This is a list of T cell receptor beta chains from one sample in a study of T cell changes during pregnancy in multiple sclerosis. Only in-frame clones appear in the TCRdb table, and some are missing; sequencing was by immunoSEQ multiplex PCR. The profile shows 55,000 to 70,000 clones, roughly 92% of them singletons. The sequencing used CD8+ T cells from peripheral blood mononuclear cells, collected in the third trimester of pregnancy. The source of these receptors is a female donor in good health, enrolled as a control in a pregnancy study. Both conserved end residues are part of each CDR3. The D gene is left open where the match is weak. Clone size, where shown, is once, few, many, or a class for clones that have expanded.

abundance,d_gene,j_gene,v_gene,CDR3nt,CDR3aa
.,.,TRBJ2-7,TRBV5-6,TGTGCCAGCGCAAGACAGATTCTCTCCTACGAGCAGTACTTC,CASARQILSYEQYF
.,.,TRBJ2-1,TRBV5-6,TGTGCCAGCAGCTGGTGGCAGGCGAGAAGTGAGCAGTTCTTC,CASSWWQARSEQFF
few,TRBD1,TRBJ1-1,TRBV7-9,TGTGCCAGCAGCTTAGTACAGGGGGTGGATGAAGCTTTCTTT,CASSLVQGVDEAFF
.,.,TRBJ1-2,TRBV11-2,TGTGCCAGCAGCTTCTCTATATCAGGAGGGTCTAACTATGGCTACACCTTC,CASSFSISGGSNYGYTF
.,TRBD2,TRBJ2-3,TRBV13,TGTGCCAGCAGCACACGTGAGCCGACTAGCGGGGGGGCTTTCGGCACAGATACGCAGTATTTT,CASSTREPTSGGAFGTDTQYF
.,.,TRBJ1-1,TRBV30,TGTGCCTGGGGGCATGAGGGCACTGAAGCTTTCTTT,CAWGHEGTEAFF
.,TRBD1,TRBJ2-1,TRBV4-1,TGCGCCAGCAGCCAAGATGGGACAGGGGGGGGTGAGCAGTTCTTC,CASSQDGTGGGEQFF
.,TRBD1,TRBJ1-5,TRBV15,TGTGCCACCAGCCTTGACAGGGGGAGCAATCAGCCCCAGCATTTT,CATSLDRGSNQPQHF
.,TRBD1,TRBJ2-6,TRBV9,TGTGCCAGCAGTCCGCCCAGGGGGCCAGGGGCCAACGTCCTGACTTTC,CASSPPRGPGANVLTF
few,TRBD1,TRBJ1-2,TRBV27,TGTGCCAGCAGTTCCCCAGCAGGGGGCAATGGCTACACCTTC,CASSSPAGGNGYTF
once,TRBD2,TRBJ2-2,TRBV4-2,TGTGCCAGCAGCCAAGGAGAGGGATTTAGCGGGGGGGCCGGGGAGCTGTTTTTT,CASSQGEGFSGGAGELFF
.,TRBD1,TRBJ2-1,TRBV5-8,TGTGCCAGCAGCTTGGGACAGGGATACAATGAGCAGTTCTTC,CASSLGQGYNEQFF
once,.,TRBJ1-1,TRBV27,TGTGCCAGCAGTTTCGGGGGTGGGACTGAAGCTTTCTTT,CASSFGGGTEAFF
.,TRBD1,TRBJ2-2,TRBV9,TGTGCCAGCAGCGCCGGACAGGGCTCGGGCACCGGGGAGCTGTTTTTT,CASSAGQGSGTGELFF
.,.,TRBJ2-7,TRBV30,TGTGCCTGGAGTGAAGTCGGGAACGAGCAGTACTTC,CAWSEVGNEQYF
.,TRBD1,TRBJ2-7,TRBV6-5,TGTGCCAGCACGCCCGGGACAGGGGCCTCAGAGCAGTACTTC,CASTPGTGASEQYF
.,TRBD1,TRBJ2-3,TRBV9,TGTGCCAGCAGCGTACGGGACAGGGGTTACACAGATACGCAGTATTTT,CASSVRDRGYTDTQYF
.,.,TRBJ2-2,TRBV5-1,TGCGCCAGCCGAAGGGAGAGGAACACCGGGGAGCTGTTTTTT,CASRRERNTGELFF
.,TRBD1,TRBJ2-7,TRBV6-4,TGTGCCAGCAGTGACCCCCTTTGGTGCAGGGGGTACGAGCAGTACTTC,CASSDPLWCRGYEQYF
.,.,TRBJ1-2,TRBV19,TGTGCCAGTAGGCCCAGAGAGGGTTCGGGCGGCTACACCTTC,CASRPREGSGGYTF
.,.,TRBJ1-2,TRBV27,TGTGCCAGCAGTTCCTCAGGGAACTCTGGCTACACCTTC,CASSSSGNSGYTF
.,.,TRBJ1-3,TRBV19,TGTGCCAGTATCGGGGTGTCTGGAAACACCATATATTTT,CASIGVSGNTIYF
.,.,TRBJ2-7,TRBV7-9,TGTGCCAGCAGCTTAGTATCTCCCAGGAACTCCTACGAGCAGTACTTC,CASSLVSPRNSYEQYF
.,.,TRBJ2-2,TRBV7-9,TGTGCCAGCAGACCGACAGGAGCGAACACCGGGGAGCTGTTTTTT,CASRPTGANTGELFF
.,TRBD1,TRBJ1-1,TRBV5-6,TGTGCCAGCTGGCTATCGAGGACAGGGGGCACTGAAGCTTTCTTT,CASWLSRTGGTEAFF
.,.,TRBJ1-3,TRBV30,TGTGCCTGGAGTGCCCAGGGGAACACCATATATTTT,CAWSAQGNTIYF
.,.,TRBJ2-3,TRBV6-1,TGTGCCAGCAGTGAAGCGGTCGGGGGTTGGGGCACAGATACGCAGTATTTT,CASSEAVGGWGTDTQYF
.,TRBD2,TRBJ2-1,TRBV7-3,TGTGCCAGCAGCGACTCTCCAGCGGGGGGCCTCCGTGAGCAGTTCTTC,CASSDSPAGGLREQFF
.,.,TRBJ2-7,TRBV27,TGTGCCAGCAGTTTAAGAGACAGACGTTACGAGCAGTACTTC,CASSLRDRRYEQYF
.,.,TRBJ1-1,TRBV4-3,TGCGCCAGCAGCCAGTTCAGGACCGCGGGCACTGAAGCTTTCTTT,CASSQFRTAGTEAFF
.,.,TRBJ2-2,TRBV5-6,TGTGCCAGCAGCTTTCGGAGGGGCCGAGACACCGGGGAGCTGTTTTTT,CASSFRRGRDTGELFF
.,TRBD1,TRBJ1-1,TRBV5-1,TGCGCCAGCAGCGGAGACAGGGGATCGAACACTGAAGCTTTCTTT,CASSGDRGSNTEAFF
.,TRBD2,TRBJ2-1,TRBV7-2,TGTGCCAGCAGCTTCGGGGGAGGGAATGAGCAGTTCTTC,CASSFGGGNEQFF
.,TRBD1,TRBJ1-1,TRBV5-6,TGTGCCAGCAGCTGGGACAGAACATTTGAAGCTTTCTTT,CASSWDRTFEAFF
.,.,TRBJ2-2,TRBV5-1,TGCGCCAGCAGCTTGGCCGAGGTGACGGTCGAGGAGCTGTTTTTT,CASSLAEVTVEELFF
.,TRBD1,TRBJ1-2,TRBV15,TGTGCCACCAGTCCTAAAGGGAAGGGGGCGCGTAACTATGGCTACACCTTC,CATSPKGKGARNYGYTF
.,.,TRBJ1-2,TRBV9,TGTGCCAGCAGCGAGACAGCCTATGGCTACACCTTC,CASSETAYGYTF
once,.,TRBJ2-1,TRBV5-4,TGTGCCAGCAGCCTCGTAGACACTGAGCAGTTCTTC,CASSLVDTEQFF
.,TRBD1,TRBJ2-1,TRBV7-6,TGTGCCAGCAGCTACAGGGGGAATCCCTACAATGAGCAGTTCTTC,CASSYRGNPYNEQFF
.,TRBD2,TRBJ2-7,TRBV12-5,TGTGCTAGTGGTTCCCCAAGTCCGACTAGCGGGGGACCCTACGAGCAGTACTTC,CASGSPSPTSGGPYEQYF
once,.,TRBJ1-2,TRBV27,TGTGCCAGCAGTTTATCCCCAGCAGGGGTTGGCTACACCTTC,CASSLSPAGVGYTF
.,TRBD1,TRBJ1-5,TRBV6-5,TGTGCCAGCACCCCGGGACAGGGCATTCAGCCCCAGCATTTT,CASTPGQGIQPQHF
.,TRBD1,TRBJ1-1,TRBV4-3,TGCGCCAGCAGCCAGGGAGTCGGGACAGTCTTCATGAACACTGAAGCTTTCTTT,CASSQGVGTVFMNTEAFF
.,TRBD1,TRBJ1-1,TRBV5-6,TGTGCCAGCAGCGGAATACAGGGGGCAGGCACTGAAGCTTTCTTT,CASSGIQGAGTEAFF
.,.,TRBJ2-7,TRBV30,TGTGCCTGGAGTGCGACAGGATACTACGAGCAGTACTTC,CAWSATGYYEQYF
.,.,TRBJ2-4,TRBV4-1,TGCGCCAGCAGCGGCCGGGACAACAAAAACATTCAGTACTTC,CASSGRDNKNIQYF
.,TRBD2,TRBJ2-7,TRBV14,TGTGCCAGCAGCTCAAGGACTAGCGGGGCCTACGAGCAGTACTTC,CASSSRTSGAYEQYF
.,TRBD1,TRBJ1-2,TRBV29-1,TGCAGCGTAATACAGGGGTCTGGTGGCTACACCTTC,CSVIQGSGGYTF
.,.,TRBJ2-7,TRBV13,TGTGCCAGCAGCTTAGGGCGGATCTACGAGCAGTACTTC,CASSLGRIYEQYF
.,TRBD1,TRBJ1-2,TRBV30,TGTGCCTGGAGTGTCGGGACAGGGGGCTTCGATGGCTACACCTTC,CAWSVGTGGFDGYTF
.,TRBD1,TRBJ2-1,TRBV4-3,TGCGCCAGCAGTCCGGTGACAGGGGGCTCCTACAATGAGCAGTTCTTC,CASSPVTGGSYNEQFF
.,TRBD2,TRBJ2-7,TRBV5-6,TGTGCCAGCAGCTTTAGCGGGAGGTACGAGCAGCACTTC,CASSFSGRYEQHF
.,TRBD1,TRBJ1-2,TRBV5-8,TGTGCCAGCAGCTTGGAGGGGGCGCCTAGTGATGGCTACACCTTC,CASSLEGAPSDGYTF
.,TRBD2,TRBJ2-1,TRBV27,TGTGCCAGCAGTTTACCCGGGCGGGGGGGCGGGAATGAGCAGTTCTTC,CASSLPGRGGGNEQFF
once,.,TRBJ1-1,TRBV27,TGTGCCGCGTGGGCGGGCACTGAAGCTTTCTTT,CAAWAGTEAFF